This TCR beta chain emerged from a study of Ad26.COV2.S vaccination and SARS-CoV-2 variants. About the research overall: The vaccine Ad26.COV2.S was put into the muscle once, or twice with 56 days between. Study conclusions and caveats: Total T cell responses, in the TCR breadth and depth analyses, may have been underestimated.

As for this clone: Its antigen is not known.

Some clones are missing from TCRdb's copy, which holds only in-frame ones; the method was immunoSEQ multiplex PCR. The sample yields around 450,000 clones, 80% to 95% seen once. This sample's treatment: 15 to 20 received Ad26.COV2.S at low or high dose, single or two shots; a few received placebo; per-sample allocation not given. All samples were drawn on day 63, counting from the first vaccine or placebo injection. In Boston, the donor was an adult between 18-55 years of age. The material was peripheral blood, obtained in a trial of Ad26.COV2.S vaccine versus placebo. This TCR was recovered from a person between 18 and 65 years old who received the Ad26.COV2.S COVID-19 vaccine or a placebo.

DNA for the CDR3: TGTGCCAGCAGCTTACCCCCGGGACAGAGATTCTATGGCTACACCTTC. Translated, it gives CASSLPPGQRFYGYTF. The chain is built from TRBV7-2 and TRBJ1-2; 7 nucleotides line up with TRBD1. The CDR3 is made up of 16 amino acids. CDR1 SGHTA and CDR2 FQGNSA come from the germline V gene. V was clipped by 2 bases and J by 4 bases; unmatched bases: 10.